This TCR beta chain stems from a study of T cell repertoires in cytomegalovirus infection. Study-level background: Public signatures in TCR beta pointed to CMV infection and matching HLA type. The study, taken as a whole, reports: Based on cumulative public TCR beta family frequency, carriers of CMV plus the relevant HLA were identified. The ex vivo response showed dominance by HLA-C-restricted CMV-specific TCR beta clonotypes.

Germline CDR1 reads SGHVS; CDR2 reads FQNEAQ. V gave up 7 bases and J gave up 5 bases, with 11 bases separating them. The CDR3 has 12 amino acids. This clonotype was counted between two and nine times. Its antigen is currently unknown. TCRdb called the reads again in MiXCR, with one record for every CDR3 protein. This repertoire shows about 160,000 distinct CDR3 sequences, about 15% found once; its top ten account for 18%. This TCR was recovered from a human donor in good health (CMV status not recorded). Some clones in this sample may be carry-over from other donors' samples. Sample: CD8+ T cells from PBMCs. V gene TRBV7-8 combines with J gene TRBJ1-1; D not resolved. CDR3 protein: CASTASWTEAFF. The CDR3 DNA follows: TGTGCCAGCACCGCATCGTGGACTGAAGCTTTCTTT.